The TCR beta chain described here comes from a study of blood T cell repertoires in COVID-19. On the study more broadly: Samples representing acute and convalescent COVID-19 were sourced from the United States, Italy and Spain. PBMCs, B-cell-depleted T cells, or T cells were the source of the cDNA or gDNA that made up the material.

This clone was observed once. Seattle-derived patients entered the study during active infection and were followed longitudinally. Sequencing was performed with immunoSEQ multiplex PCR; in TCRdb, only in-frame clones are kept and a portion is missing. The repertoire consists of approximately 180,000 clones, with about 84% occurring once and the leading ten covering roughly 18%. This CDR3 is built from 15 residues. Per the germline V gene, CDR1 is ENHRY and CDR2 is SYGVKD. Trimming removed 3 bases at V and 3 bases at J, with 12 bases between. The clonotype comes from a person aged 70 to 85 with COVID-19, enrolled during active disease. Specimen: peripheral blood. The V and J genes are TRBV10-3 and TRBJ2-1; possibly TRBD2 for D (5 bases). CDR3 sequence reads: CAISDVRDNYNEQFF. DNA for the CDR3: TGTGCCATCAGTGACGTACGGGATAACTACAATGAGCAGTTCTTC.